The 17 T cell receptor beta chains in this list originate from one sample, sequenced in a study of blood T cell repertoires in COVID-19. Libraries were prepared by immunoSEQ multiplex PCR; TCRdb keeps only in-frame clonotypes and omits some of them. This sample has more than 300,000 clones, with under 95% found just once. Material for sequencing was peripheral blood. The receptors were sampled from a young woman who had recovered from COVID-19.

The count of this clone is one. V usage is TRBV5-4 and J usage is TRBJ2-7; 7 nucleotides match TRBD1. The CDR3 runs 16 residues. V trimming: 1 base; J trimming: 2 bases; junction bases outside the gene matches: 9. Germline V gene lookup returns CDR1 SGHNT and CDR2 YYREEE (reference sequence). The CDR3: CASSLSNRGEPYEQYV. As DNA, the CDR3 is TGTGCCAGCAGCTTGAGTAACAGGGGCGAGCCCTACGAGCAGTACGTC.

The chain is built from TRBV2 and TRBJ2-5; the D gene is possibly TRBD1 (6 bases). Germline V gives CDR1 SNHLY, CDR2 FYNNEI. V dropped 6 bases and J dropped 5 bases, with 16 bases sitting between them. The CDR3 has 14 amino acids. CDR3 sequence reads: CASSKTYRVETQYF. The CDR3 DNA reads TGTGCCAGCAGCAAAACGTACAGGGTCGAGACCCAGTACTTC. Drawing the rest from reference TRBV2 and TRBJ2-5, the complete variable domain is EPEVTQTPSHQVTQMGQEVILRCVPISNHLYFYWYRQILGQKVEFLVSFYNNEISEKSEIFDDQFSVERPDGSNFTLKIRSTKLEDSAMYFCASSKTYRVETQYFGPGTRLLVL.

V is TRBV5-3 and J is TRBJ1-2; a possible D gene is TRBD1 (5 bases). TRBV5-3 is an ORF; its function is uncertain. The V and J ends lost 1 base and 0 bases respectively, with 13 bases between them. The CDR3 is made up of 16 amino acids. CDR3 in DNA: TGTGCCAGAAGCTTGTACCCCCAGGGCGCTAACTATGGCTACACCTTC. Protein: CARSLYPQGANYGYTF.

CDR3 loop: CASSALHYGYTF. For the CDR3, the DNA is TGTGCCAGCAGTGCCCTTCACTATGGCTACACCTTC. The chain has TRBV25-1 and TRBJ1-2; no clear D gene. Germline lookup yields CDR1 MGHDK and CDR2 SYGVNS. V lost 4 bases and J 3 bases, leaving 6 bases between the germline ends. This CDR3 is built from 12 residues.

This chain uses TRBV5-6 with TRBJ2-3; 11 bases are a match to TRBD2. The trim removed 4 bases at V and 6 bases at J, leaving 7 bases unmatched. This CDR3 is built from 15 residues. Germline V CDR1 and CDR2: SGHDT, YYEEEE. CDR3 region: CASSTGLAAVDTQYF. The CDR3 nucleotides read TGTGCCAGCAGCACGGGACTAGCGGCTGTCGATACGCAGTATTTT.

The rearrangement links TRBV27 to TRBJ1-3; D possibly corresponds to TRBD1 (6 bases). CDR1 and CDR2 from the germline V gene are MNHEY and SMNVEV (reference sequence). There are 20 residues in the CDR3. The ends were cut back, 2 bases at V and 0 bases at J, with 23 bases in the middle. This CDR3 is CASSLVGGGVGLSSGNTIYF. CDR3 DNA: TGTGCCAGCAGTTTAGTGGGGGGGGGCGTGGGACTGAGCTCTGGAAACACCATATATTTT.

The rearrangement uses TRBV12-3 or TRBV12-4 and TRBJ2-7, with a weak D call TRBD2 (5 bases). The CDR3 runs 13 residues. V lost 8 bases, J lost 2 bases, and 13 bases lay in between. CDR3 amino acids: CASASTGTYEQYV. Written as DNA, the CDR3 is TGTGCCAGCGCTTCGACGGGGACCTACGAGCAGTACGTC.

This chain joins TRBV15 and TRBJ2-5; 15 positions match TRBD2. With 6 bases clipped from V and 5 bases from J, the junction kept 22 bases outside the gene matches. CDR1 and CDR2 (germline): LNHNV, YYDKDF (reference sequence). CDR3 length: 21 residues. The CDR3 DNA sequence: TGTGCCACCAGTCCAATGAGACCGGGACTAGCGGGAGGTTTTTACGGGGAGACCCAGTACTTC. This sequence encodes CATSPMRPGLAGGFYGETQYF. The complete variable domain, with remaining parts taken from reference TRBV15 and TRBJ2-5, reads DAMVIQNPRYQVTQFGKPVTLSCSQTLNHNVMYWYQQKSSQAPKLLFHYYDKDFNNEADTPDNFQSRRPNTSFCFLDIRSPGLGDTAMYLCATSPMRPGLAGGFYGETQYFGPGTRLLVL.

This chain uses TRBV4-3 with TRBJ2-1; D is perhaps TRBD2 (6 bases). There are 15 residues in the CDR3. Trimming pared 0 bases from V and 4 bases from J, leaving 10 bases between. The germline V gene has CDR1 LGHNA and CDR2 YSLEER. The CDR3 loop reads CASSQDSGLYNEQFF. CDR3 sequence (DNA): TGCGCCAGCAGCCAAGACAGCGGGTTATACAATGAGCAGTTCTTC.

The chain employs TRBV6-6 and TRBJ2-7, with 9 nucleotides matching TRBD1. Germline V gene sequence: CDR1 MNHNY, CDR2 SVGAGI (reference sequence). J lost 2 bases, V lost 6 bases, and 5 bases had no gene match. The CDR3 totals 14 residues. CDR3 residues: CASRGQGQPYEQYV. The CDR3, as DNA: TGTGCCAGCAGAGGACAGGGGCAACCCTACGAGCAGTACGTC.

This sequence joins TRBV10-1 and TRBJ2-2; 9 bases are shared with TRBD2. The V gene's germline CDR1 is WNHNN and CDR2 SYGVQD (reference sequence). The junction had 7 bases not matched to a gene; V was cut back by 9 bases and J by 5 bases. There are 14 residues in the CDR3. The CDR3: CASSGRGRTGELFF. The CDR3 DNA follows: TGCGCCAGTAGCGGGAGAGGGAGAACCGGGGAGCTGTTTTTT.

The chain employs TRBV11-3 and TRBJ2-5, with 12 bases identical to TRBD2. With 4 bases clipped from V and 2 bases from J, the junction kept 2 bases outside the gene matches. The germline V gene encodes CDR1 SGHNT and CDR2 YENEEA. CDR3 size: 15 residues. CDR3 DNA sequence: TGTGCCAGCAGCTACGGACTAGCGGGACAAGAGACCCAGTACTTC. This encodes CASSYGLAGQETQYF.

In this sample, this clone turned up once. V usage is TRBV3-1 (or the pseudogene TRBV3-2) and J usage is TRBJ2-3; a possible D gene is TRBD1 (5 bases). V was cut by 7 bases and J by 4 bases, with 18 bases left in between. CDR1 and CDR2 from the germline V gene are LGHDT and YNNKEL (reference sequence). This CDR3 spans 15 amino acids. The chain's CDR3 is CASTFPRVRADTQYF. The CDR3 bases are TGTGCCAGCACCTTCCCCAGGGTAAGGGCAGATACGCAGTATTTT.

The CDR3 region is CAISPKNQGFSNQPQHF. CDR3 in DNA: TGTGCCATCAGCCCGAAAAACCAGGGATTTAGCAATCAGCCCCAGCATTTT. The chain employs TRBV10-3 and TRBJ1-5, with D perhaps TRBD1 (5 bases). The CDR3 has 17 amino acids. The ends were cut back, 6 bases at V and 0 bases at J, with 18 bases in the middle. Per germline, CDR1 ENHRY and CDR2 SYGVKD.

The CDR3 DNA follows: TGTGCCAGCAGTGTAACGGTATCGGGCGTCCAGAGCGGGAGCGTATACGAGCAGTACGTC. Translation gives CASSVTVSGVQSGSVYEQYV. The chain combines TRBV6-4 with TRBJ2-7; 8 bases map to TRBD2. The CDR3 runs 20 residues. Germline values: CDR1 MRHNA, CDR2 SNTAGT. V shed 4 bases and J 4 bases; nucleotides not matched to a gene: 24.

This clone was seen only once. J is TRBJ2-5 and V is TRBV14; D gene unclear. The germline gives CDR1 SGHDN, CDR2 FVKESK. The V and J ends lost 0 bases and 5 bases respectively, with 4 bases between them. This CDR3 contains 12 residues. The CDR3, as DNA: TGTGCCAGCAGCCAAGATCAGGAGACCCAGTACTTC. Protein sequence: CASSQDQETQYF.

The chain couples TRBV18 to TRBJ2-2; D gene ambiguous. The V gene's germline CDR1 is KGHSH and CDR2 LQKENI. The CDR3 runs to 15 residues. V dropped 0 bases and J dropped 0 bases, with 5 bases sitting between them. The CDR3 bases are TGTGCCAGCTCACCACCTCCAGCGAACACCGGGGAGCTGTTTTTT. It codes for CASSPPPANTGELFF.